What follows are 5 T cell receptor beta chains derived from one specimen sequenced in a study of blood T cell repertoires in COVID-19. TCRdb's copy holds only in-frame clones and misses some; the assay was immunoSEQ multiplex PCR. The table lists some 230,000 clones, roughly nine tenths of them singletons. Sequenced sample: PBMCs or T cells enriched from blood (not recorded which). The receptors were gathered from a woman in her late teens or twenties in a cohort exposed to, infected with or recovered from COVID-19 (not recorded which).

CDR3 residues: CARSQQIHTEAFF. CDR3 bases: TGTGCCAGAAGTCAACAGATTCACACTGAAGCTTTCTTT. The chain links TRBV5-3 to TRBJ1-1; D remains unclear. TRBV5-3 is noted as an ORF with a role that remains uncertain. V shed 5 bases and J shed 3 bases, with 11 bases lying between them. This CDR3 comprises 13 residues.

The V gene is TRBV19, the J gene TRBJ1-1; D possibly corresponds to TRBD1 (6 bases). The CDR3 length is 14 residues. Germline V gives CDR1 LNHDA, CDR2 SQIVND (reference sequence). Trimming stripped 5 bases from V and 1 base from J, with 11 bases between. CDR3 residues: CASSLTGRNTEAFF. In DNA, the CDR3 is TGTGCCAGTAGTTTGACAGGTCGGAACACTGAAGCTTTCTTT.

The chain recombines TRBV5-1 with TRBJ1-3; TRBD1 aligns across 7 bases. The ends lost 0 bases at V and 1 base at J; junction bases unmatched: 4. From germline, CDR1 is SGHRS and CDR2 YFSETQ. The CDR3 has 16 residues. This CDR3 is CASSLAGTVSGNTIYF. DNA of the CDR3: TGCGCCAGCAGCTTGGCAGGGACAGTGTCTGGAAACACCATATATTTT.

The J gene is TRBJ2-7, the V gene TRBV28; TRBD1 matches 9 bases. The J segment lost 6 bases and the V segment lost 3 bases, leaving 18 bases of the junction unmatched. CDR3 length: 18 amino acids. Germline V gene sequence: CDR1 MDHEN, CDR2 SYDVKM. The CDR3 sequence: CASSFTGTGSIEIAEQYF. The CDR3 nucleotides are TGTGCCAGCAGTTTTACCGGGACAGGGAGCATCGAGATAGCCGAGCAGTACTTC.

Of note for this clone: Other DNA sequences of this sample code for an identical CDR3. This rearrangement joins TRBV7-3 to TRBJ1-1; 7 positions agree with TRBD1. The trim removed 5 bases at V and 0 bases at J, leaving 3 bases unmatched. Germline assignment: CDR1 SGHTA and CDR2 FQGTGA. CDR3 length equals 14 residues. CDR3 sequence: CASSPGGLNTEAFF. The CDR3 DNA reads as TGTGCCAGCAGCCCAGGGGGGCTGAACACTGAAGCTTTCTTT. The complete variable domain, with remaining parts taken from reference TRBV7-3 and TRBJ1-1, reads GAGVSQTPSNKVTEKGKYVELRCDPISGHTALYWYRQSLGQGPEFLIYFQGTGAADDSGLPNDRFFAVRPEGSVSTLKIQRTERGDSAVYLCASSPGGLNTEAFFGQGTRLTVV.